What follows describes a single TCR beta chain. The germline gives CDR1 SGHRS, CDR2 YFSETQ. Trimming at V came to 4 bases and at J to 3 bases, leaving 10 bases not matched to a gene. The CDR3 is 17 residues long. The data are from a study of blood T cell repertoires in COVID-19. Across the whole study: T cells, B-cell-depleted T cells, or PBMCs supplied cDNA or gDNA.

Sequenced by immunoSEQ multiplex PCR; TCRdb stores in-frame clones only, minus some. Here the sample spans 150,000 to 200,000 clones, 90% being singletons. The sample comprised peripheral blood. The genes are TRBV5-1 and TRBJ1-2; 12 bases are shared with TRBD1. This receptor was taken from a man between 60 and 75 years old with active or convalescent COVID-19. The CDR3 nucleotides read TGCGCCAGCAGCATACCCGGGACAGGGGGCGCCGACTATGGCTACACCTTC. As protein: CASSIPGTGGADYGYTF.